The 19 T cell receptor beta chains in this list originate from one sample, sequenced in a study of metastatic and nonmetastatic thyroid tumors. All patients reached thyroid surgery having received no treatment beforehand. With MiXCR, TCRdb reprocessed the PCR reads. The table has 7,700 or so clones, less than 30% seen once. Sequencing was carried out using tumor tissue. The receptors stem from a female donor with papillary thyroid cancer or a benign thyroid nodule (not recorded which). Some clones in this sample may be carry-over from other donors' samples.

This clone was recorded a few times. A junction boundary mismatches the germline segment, possibly from a read error. This sample also contains other DNA sequences that code for the same CDR3. V and J are TRBV6-7 and TRBJ2-7, with 10 positions matching TRBD1. TRBV6-7 is designated an ORF whose function remains uncertain. The length of the CDR3 is 17 residues. The CDR3 DNA follows: TGCGCCAGCAGTTACTCGGGACCCGGACAGGGGGTATTTTGGCAGTACTTC. Amino acid sequence: CASSYSGPGQGVFWQYF.

This clone has only a few counts. The chain couples TRBV7-9 to TRBJ2-1; D assignment may be TRBD1 or TRBD2 (5 bases each). The V gene's germline CDR1 is SEHNR and CDR2 FQNEAQ (reference sequence). The CDR3 runs to 11 residues. V was clipped by 8 bases and J by 6 bases, with 8 bases between them. The CDR3 coding sequence is TGTGCCAGCGGGGGTAGCAATGAGCAGTTCTTC. It yields the protein CASGGSNEQFF.

The V gene is TRBV27, the J gene TRBJ2-5, with D uncertain. Germline V lookup: CDR1 MNHEY, CDR2 SMNVEV (reference sequence). The CDR3 is 13 amino acids. Trimming removed 8 bases from V and 5 bases from J, with 15 bases in between. The CDR3 nucleotides are TGTGCCAGCGGTAAATCCCCCTGGGAGACCCAGTACTTC. Translated: CASGKSPWETQYF.

This clone is categorized as medium-sized. V usage is TRBV20-1 and J usage is TRBJ1-1; D ambiguous. CDR3 length equals 13 residues. The V gene lost 3 bases and the J gene lost 8 bases, with 16 bases spanning the gap. Per the germline V gene, CDR1 is DFQATT and CDR2 is SNEGSKA (reference sequence). The CDR3: CSARHLLPREAFF. CDR3 nucleotides: TGCAGTGCTAGGCATTTATTGCCACGGGAAGCTTTCTTT.

This chain uses TRBV6-4 with TRBJ2-1, with 9 bases identical to TRBD2. CDR1 and CDR2 (germline): MRHNA, SNTAGT. Unmatched junction bases numbered 7, after V lost 3 bases and J lost 7 bases. The CDR3 sequence is 15 residues long. CDR3 region: CASSEGAGGWNEQFF. CDR3 DNA sequence: TGTGCCAGCAGTGAGGGTGCGGGGGGGTGGAATGAGCAGTTCTTC.

By share, this clone counts as large. The chain combines TRBV6-1 with TRBJ1-1; D not resolved. V was cut by 6 bases and J by 3 bases, with 8 bases left in between. This CDR3 spans 12 amino acids. The germline V gene encodes CDR1 MNHNS and CDR2 SASEGT. CDR3 sequence (DNA): TGTGCCAGCAGGCGGTCGGACACTGAAGCTTTCTTT. It encodes CASRRSDTEAFF.

This clone was seen a handful of times. The chain carries TRBV6-4 and TRBJ2-7, with 7 bases lining up with TRBD1. The CDR3 loop spans 15 amino acids. J lost 3 bases, V lost 4 bases, and 9 bases had no gene match. The V gene's germline CDR1 is MRHNA and CDR2 SNTAGT. The CDR3 coding sequence is TGTGCCAGCAGTGTGTATCCCCAGGGGGACTACGAGCAGTACTTC. Translated: CASSVYPQGDYEQYF.

This clone has just a few counts. The chain employs TRBV11-2 and TRBJ2-3; 7 bases agree with TRBD2. There are 15 residues in the CDR3. CDR1 is SGHAT, CDR2 FQNNGV, per germline. The V and J ends lost 5 bases and 1 base, in that order; junction bases with no gene match: 6. The chain's CDR3 is CASSPGLVGTDTQYF. For the CDR3, the DNA is TGTGCCAGCAGCCCAGGACTAGTCGGCACAGATACGCAGTATTTT.

The chain joins TRBV3-1 to TRBJ2-6; 7 nucleotides match TRBD1. V trimming: 6 bases; J trimming: 3 bases; junction bases outside the gene matches: 8. Germline CDR1 and CDR2: LGHDT and YNNKEL (reference sequence). This CDR3 spans 16 amino acids. CDR3 in DNA: TGTGCCAGCAGGCGACAGGGAATCGGTGGGGCCAACGTCCTGACTTTC. Residues: CASRRQGIGGANVLTF.

This clone was detected a few times. This sequence joins TRBV5-4 and TRBJ1-2, with D hard to call. V lost 4 bases, J lost 1 base, and 17 bases lay in between. Germline assignment: CDR1 SGHNT and CDR2 YYREEE (reference sequence). The CDR3 loop spans 16 amino acids. The chain's CDR3 is CASSRVSRALNYGYTF. The DNA for the CDR3 is TGTGCCAGCAGCCGCGTTTCGAGGGCCCTTAACTATGGCTACACCTTC.

The genes are TRBV27 and TRBJ2-2, with no clear D. This CDR3 has 12 residues. V lost 6 bases, J lost 2 bases, and 4 bases lay in between. The germline CDR1 and CDR2 sequences are MNHEY and SMNVEV (reference sequence). The CDR3 protein is CASSLNTGELFF. The CDR3 DNA follows: TGTGCCAGCAGCCTTAACACCGGGGAGCTGTTTTTT.

V usage is TRBV12-5 and J usage is TRBJ2-3; D is uncertain. Germline-derived CDR1 and CDR2 are LGHNT and FRNRAP. Deletions cut 4 bases from V and 6 bases from J, with 5 bases between. This CDR3 region has 11 residues. The CDR3 sequence: CASGSGDTQYF. In DNA, the CDR3 is TGTGCTAGTGGTTCTGGGGATACGCAGTATTTT. The full variable domain, rest sourced from reference TRBV12-5 and TRBJ2-3, is DARVTQTPRHKVTEMGQEVTMRCQPILGHNTVFWYRQTMMQGLELLAYFRNRAPLDDSGMPKDRFSAEMPDATLATLKIQPSEPRDSAVYFCASGSGDTQYFGPGTRLTVL.

This clone was seen only a few times. V gene TRBV7-2 combines with J gene TRBJ2-7, with D maybe TRBD2 (5 bases). The V and J ends lost 5 bases and 2 bases respectively, with 13 bases between them. The CDR3 runs 14 residues. The V gene's germline CDR1 is SGHTA and CDR2 FQGNSA. CDR3 residues: CASSQLASTYEQYF. Written as DNA, the CDR3 is TGTGCCAGCAGCCAATTAGCGTCAACCTACGAGCAGTACTTC.

The rearrangement joins TRBV11-1 to TRBJ2-1, with 7 bases matching TRBD2. V was pared by 0 bases and J by 7 bases, with 6 bases of the junction left unmatched. Germline CDR1 reads SGHAT; CDR2 reads FQDESV (reference sequence). The CDR3 spans 15 residues. The CDR3: CASSLALAATNEQFF. CDR3 nucleotide sequence: TGTGCCAGCAGCTTAGCCCTAGCGGCAACTAATGAGCAGTTCTTC.

The V gene is TRBV7-9, the J gene TRBJ1-4; no definite D call. Germline lookup yields CDR1 SEHNR and CDR2 FQNEAQ (reference sequence). The ends were cut back, 3 bases at V and 7 bases at J, with 9 bases in the middle. The CDR3 spans 13 residues. The CDR3 sequence is CASSFGVGEKLFF. The DNA for the CDR3 is TGTGCCAGCAGCTTTGGTGTCGGTGAAAAACTGTTTTTT.

The V call is TRBV20-1, the J call TRBJ2-1; the D is unclear. Trimming took 6 bases from V and 5 from J, leaving 8 bases between them. Germline lookup yields CDR1 DFQATT and CDR2 SNEGSKA (reference sequence). The CDR3 length is 11 residues. CDR3 nucleotide sequence: TGCAGTGCCCCCCGGGACAATGAGCAGTTCTTC. This codes for CSAPRDNEQFF.

This clone was recorded a few times. V usage is TRBV20-1 and J usage is TRBJ2-3; possibly TRBD2 for D (6 bases). Germline V CDR1 and CDR2: DFQATT, SNEGSKA (reference sequence). The ends were cut back, 7 bases at V and 2 bases at J, with 16 bases in the middle. This CDR3 has 14 residues. CDR3 nucleotides: TGCAGTGGCGGCGAGCGGGCGATCACAGATACGCAGTATTTT. This encodes CSGGERAITDTQYF.

This clone was counted between two and nine times. V and J are TRBV6-6 and TRBJ1-2, with 8 bases matching TRBD1. The germline V gene encodes CDR1 MNHNY and CDR2 SVGAGI (reference sequence). With 0 bases clipped from V and 0 bases from J, the junction kept 3 bases outside the gene matches. The CDR3 length is 16 residues. The DNA for the CDR3 is TGTGCCAGCAGTTACTCACCGACAGGGGCTAACTATGGCTACACCTTC. Its protein is CASSYSPTGANYGYTF.

The V gene is TRBV27, the J gene TRBJ1-1; TRBD1 matches at 7 bases. The V gene's germline CDR1 is MNHEY and CDR2 SMNVEV (reference sequence). The J segment lost 4 bases and the V segment lost 3 bases, leaving 11 bases of the junction unmatched. The CDR3 loop spans 16 amino acids. This chain's CDR3 is CASSFLYGYRGTEAFF. The CDR3 DNA follows: TGTGCCAGCAGTTTCCTATATGGGTACAGGGGCACTGAAGCTTTCTTT.